This T cell receptor (beta chain) is from a study of early T cells in non-severe SARS-CoV-2 infection. Whole-study context: RNA in bulk from unsorted whole blood was sequenced, and chains were unpaired. Whole-study results and caveats: VDJdb-based matching was biased toward anti-spike CD8 responses and missed private and CD4 specificities.

MiXCR, applied by TCRdb to the 5' RACE reads, yields one record per CDR3 protein. The sample carries 60,000 to 85,000 distinct CDR3 sequences, around a sixth recorded once. Trimming took off 5 bases at V and 2 bases at J, with 12 bases between the two ends. Germline loops: CDR1 SEHNR, CDR2 FQNEAQ (reference sequence). This CDR3 has 14 residues. Turning to this clonotype: Antigen specificity is unknown.

The rearrangement joins TRBV7-9 to TRBJ2-5, with D hard to call. The clonotype was recovered from an adult who was a healthcare worker with PCR-confirmed SARS-CoV-2 infection or an uninfected control (not recorded which). Specimen: whole blood. The CDR3 reads CASSIFTSQETQYF. CDR3 bases: TGTGCCAGCAGCATCTTCACGTCGCAAGAGACCCAGTACTTC.